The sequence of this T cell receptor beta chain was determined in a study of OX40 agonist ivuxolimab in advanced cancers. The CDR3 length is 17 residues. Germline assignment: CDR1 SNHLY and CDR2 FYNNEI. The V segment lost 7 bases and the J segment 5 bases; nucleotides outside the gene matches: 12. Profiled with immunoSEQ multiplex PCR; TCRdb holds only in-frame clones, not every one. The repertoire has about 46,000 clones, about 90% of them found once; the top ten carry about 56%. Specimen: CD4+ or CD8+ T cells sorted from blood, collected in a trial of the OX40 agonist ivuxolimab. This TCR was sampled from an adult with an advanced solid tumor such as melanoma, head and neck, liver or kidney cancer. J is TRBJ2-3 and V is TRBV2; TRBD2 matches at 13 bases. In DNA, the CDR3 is TGTGCCAGCAAATCGGGCACTAGCGGGAGGGCCGTAGATACGCAGTATTTT. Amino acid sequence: CASKSGTSGRAVDTQYF. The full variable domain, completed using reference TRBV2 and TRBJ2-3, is EPEVTQTPSHQVTQMGQEVILRCVPISNHLYFYWYRQILGQKVEFLVSFYNNEISEKSEIFDDQFSVERPDGSNFTLKIRSTKLEDSAMYFCASKSGTSGRAVDTQYFGPGTRLTVL.